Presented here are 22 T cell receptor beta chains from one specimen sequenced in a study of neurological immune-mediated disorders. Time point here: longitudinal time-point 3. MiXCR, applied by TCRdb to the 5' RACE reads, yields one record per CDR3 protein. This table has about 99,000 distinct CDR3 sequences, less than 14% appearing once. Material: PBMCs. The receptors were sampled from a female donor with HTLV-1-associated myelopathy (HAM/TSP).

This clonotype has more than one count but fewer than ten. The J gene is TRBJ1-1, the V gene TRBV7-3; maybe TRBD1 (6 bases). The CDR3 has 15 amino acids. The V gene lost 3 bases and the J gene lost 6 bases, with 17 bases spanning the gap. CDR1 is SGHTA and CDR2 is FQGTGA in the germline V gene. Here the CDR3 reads CASSFTPGGVAEAFF. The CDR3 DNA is TGTGCCAGCAGCTTTACTCCCGGGGGCGTCGCTGAAGCTTTCTTT.

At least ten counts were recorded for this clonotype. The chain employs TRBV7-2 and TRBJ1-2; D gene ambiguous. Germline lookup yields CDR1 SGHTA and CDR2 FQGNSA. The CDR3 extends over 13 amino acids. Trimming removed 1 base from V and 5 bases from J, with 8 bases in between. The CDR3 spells CASSLVSSYGYTF. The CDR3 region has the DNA TGTGCCAGCAGCTTAGTCTCATCATATGGCTACACCTTC.

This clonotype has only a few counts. CDR3 DNA: TGCAGTGCTGGGGACATCGGCGACTACGAGCAGTACTTC. Translation: CSAGDIGDYEQYF. This chain uses TRBV20-1 with TRBJ2-7; TRBD1 might be the D (6 bases). The CDR3 covers 13 residues. V gave up 5 bases and J gave up 3 bases, with 14 bases separating them. Germline CDR1 DFQATT, CDR2 SNEGSKA (reference sequence).

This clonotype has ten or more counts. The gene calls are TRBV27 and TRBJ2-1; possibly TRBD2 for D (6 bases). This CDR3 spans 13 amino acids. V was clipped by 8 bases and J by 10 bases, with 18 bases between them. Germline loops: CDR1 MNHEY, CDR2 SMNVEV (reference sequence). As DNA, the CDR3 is TGTGCCAGCCCACGGGGGTCAAGAAAGGAGCAGTTCTTC. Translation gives CASPRGSRKEQFF.

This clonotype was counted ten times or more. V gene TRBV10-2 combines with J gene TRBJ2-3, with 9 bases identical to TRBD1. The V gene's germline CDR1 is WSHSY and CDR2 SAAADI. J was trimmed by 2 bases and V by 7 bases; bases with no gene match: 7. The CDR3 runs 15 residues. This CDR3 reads CASIRQGGDTDTQYF. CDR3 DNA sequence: TGCGCCAGCATTAGACAGGGGGGTGACACAGATACGCAGTATTTT.

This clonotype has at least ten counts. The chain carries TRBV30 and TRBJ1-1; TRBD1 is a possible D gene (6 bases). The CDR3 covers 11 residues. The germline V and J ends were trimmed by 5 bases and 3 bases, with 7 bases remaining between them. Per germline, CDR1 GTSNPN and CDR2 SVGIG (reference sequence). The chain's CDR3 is CAWGQYTEAFF. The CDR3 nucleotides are TGTGCCTGGGGACAGTACACTGAAGCTTTCTTT.

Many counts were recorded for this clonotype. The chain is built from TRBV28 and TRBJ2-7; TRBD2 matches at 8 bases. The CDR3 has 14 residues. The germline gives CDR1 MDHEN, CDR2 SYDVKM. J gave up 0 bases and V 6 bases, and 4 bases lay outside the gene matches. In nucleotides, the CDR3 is TGTGCCAGCAGCGGCGGGGGGCCCTCCTACGAGCAGTACTTC. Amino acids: CASSGGGPSYEQYF. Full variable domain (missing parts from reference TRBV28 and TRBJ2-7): DVKVTQSSRYLVKRTGEKVFLECVQDMDHENMFWYRQDPGLGLRLIYFSYDVKMKEKGDIPEGYSVSREKKERFSLILESASTNQTSMYLCASSGGGPSYEQYFGPGTRLTVT.

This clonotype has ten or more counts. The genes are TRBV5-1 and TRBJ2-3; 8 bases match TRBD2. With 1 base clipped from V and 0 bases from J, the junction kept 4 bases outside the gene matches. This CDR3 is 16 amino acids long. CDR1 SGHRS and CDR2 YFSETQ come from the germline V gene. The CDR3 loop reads CASSLFGGGSTDTQYF. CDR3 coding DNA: TGCGCCAGCAGCTTGTTCGGCGGGGGGAGCACAGATACGCAGTATTTT.

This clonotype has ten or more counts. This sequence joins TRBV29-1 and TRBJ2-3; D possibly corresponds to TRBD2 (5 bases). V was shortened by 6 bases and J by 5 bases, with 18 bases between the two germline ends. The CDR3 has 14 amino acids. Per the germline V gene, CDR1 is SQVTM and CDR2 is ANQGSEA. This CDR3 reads CSVRTQPAGDTQYF. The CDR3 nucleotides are TGCAGCGTCAGGACTCAACCTGCGGGAGATACGCAGTATTTT.

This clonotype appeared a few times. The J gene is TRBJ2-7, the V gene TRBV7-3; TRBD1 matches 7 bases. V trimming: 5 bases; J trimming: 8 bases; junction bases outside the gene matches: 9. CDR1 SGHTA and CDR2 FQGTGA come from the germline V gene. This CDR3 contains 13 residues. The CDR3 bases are TGTGCCAGCAGCGCCGACCCGACAGGGCAGCAGTACTTC. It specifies CASSADPTGQQYF.

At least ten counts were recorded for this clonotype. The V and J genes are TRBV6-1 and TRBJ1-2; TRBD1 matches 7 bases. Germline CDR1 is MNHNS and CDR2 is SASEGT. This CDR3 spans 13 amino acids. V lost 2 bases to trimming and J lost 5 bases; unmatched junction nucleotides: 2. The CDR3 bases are TGTGCCAGCAGTGAAATGACAGGGTATGGCTACACCTTC. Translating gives CASSEMTGYGYTF.

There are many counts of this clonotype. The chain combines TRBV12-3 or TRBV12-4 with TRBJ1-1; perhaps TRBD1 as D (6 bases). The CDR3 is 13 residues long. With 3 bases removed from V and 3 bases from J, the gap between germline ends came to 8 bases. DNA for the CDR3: TGTGCCAGCAGTTTGACAGGATACACTGAAGCTTTCTTT. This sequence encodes CASSLTGYTEAFF.

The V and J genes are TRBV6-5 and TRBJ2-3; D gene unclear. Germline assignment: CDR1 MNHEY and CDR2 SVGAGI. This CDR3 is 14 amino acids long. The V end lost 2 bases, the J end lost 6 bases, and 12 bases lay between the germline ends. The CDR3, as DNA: TGTGCCAGCAGTTACGGTCTAAAATCGGATACGCAGTATTTT. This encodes CASSYGLKSDTQYF.

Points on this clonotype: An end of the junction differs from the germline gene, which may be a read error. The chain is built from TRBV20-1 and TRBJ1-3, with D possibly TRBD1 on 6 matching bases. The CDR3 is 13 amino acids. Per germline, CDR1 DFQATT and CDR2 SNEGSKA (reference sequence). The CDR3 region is CSDGDISGNTIYF. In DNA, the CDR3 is TGCAGTGATGGGGACATCTCTGGAAACACCATTTATTTT.

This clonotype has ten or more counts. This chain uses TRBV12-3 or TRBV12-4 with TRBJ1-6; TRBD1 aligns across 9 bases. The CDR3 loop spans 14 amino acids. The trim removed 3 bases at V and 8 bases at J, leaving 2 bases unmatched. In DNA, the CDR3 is TGTGCCAGCAGTTTTTGGGACAGGGATTCACCCCTCCACTTT. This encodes CASSFWDRDSPLHF.

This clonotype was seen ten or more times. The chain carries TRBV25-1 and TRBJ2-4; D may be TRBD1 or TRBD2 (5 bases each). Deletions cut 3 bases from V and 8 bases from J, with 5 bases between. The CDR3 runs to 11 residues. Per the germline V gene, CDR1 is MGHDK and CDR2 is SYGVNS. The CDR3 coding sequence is TGTGCCAGCAGTGAGGGGGACATTCAGTACTTC. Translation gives CASSEGDIQYF.

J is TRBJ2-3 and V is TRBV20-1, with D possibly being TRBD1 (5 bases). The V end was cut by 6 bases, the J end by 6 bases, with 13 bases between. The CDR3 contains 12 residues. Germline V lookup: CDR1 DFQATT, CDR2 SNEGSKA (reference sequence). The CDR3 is CSASRQTDTQYF. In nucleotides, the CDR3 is TGCAGTGCCTCAAGACAGACCGATACGCAGTATTTT.

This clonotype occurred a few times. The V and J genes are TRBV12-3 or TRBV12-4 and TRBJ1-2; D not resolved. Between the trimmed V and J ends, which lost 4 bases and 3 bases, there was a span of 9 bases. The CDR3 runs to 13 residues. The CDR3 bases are TGTGCCAGCAGTTCGCGGGCCCACTATGGCTACACCTTC. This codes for CASSSRAHYGYTF.

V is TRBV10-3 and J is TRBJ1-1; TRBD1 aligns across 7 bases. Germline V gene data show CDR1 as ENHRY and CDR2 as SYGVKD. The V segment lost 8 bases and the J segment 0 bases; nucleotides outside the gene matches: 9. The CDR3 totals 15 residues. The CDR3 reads CAIARDSDLNTEAFF. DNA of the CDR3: TGTGCCATCGCTCGGGACAGCGACTTGAACACTGAAGCTTTCTTT.

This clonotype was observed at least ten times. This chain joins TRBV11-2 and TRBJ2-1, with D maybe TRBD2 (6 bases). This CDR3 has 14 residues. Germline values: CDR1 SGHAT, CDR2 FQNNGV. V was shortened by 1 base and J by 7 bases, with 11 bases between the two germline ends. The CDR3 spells CASSLVLARNEQFF. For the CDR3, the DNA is TGTGCCAGCAGCTTAGTCCTAGCGAGGAATGAGCAGTTCTTC.

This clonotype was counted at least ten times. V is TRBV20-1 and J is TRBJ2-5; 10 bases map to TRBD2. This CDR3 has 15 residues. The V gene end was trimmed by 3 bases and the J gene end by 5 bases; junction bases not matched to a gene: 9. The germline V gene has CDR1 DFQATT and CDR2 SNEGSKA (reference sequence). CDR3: CSARGSAGGRETQYF. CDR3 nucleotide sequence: TGCAGTGCTAGGGGTTCAGCGGGGGGGCGGGAGACCCAGTACTTC.

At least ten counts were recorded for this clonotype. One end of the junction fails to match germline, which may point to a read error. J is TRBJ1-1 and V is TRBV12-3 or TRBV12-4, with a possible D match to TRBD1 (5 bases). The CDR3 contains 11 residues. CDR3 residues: CASSRGIGLTF. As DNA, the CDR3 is TGTGCCAGCAGTAGGGGCATCGGACTTACCTTT.